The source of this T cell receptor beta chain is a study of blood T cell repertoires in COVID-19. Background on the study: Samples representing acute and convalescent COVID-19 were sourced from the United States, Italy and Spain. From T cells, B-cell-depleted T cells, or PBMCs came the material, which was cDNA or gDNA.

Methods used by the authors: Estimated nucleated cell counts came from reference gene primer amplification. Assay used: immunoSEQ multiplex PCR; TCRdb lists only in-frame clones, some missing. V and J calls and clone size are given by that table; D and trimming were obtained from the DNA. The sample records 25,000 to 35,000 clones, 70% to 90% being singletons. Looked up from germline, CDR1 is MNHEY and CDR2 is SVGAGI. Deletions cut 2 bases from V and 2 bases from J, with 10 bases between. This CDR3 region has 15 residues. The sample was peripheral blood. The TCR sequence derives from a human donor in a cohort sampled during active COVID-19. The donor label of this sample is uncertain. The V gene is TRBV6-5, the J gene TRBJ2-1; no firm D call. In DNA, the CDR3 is TGTGCCAGCAGTTACGGCGCGGTGGCCTACAATGAGCAGTTCTTC. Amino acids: CASSYGAVAYNEQFF.